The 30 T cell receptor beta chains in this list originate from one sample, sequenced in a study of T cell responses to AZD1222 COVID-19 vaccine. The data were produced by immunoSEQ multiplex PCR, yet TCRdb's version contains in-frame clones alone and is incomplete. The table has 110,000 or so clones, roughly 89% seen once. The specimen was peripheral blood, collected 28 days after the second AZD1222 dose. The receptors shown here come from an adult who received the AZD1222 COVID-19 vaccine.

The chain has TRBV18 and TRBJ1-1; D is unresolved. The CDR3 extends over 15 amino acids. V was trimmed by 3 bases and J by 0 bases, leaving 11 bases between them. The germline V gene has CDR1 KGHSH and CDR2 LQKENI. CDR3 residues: CASSPQVDMNTEAFF. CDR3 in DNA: TGTGCCAGCTCACCCCAGGTAGACATGAACACTGAAGCTTTCTTT. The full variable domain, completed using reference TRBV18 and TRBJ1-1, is NAGVMQNPRHLVRRRGQEARLRCSPMKGHSHVYWYRQLPEEGLKFMVYLQKENIIDESGMPKERFSAEFPKEGPSILRIQQVVRGDSAAYFCASSPQVDMNTEAFFGQGTRLTVV.

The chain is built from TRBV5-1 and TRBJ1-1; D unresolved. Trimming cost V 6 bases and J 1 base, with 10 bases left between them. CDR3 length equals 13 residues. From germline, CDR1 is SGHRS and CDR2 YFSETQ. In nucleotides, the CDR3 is TGCGCCAGCATGACGACTGGGAACACTGAAGCTTTCTTT. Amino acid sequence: CASMTTGNTEAFF.

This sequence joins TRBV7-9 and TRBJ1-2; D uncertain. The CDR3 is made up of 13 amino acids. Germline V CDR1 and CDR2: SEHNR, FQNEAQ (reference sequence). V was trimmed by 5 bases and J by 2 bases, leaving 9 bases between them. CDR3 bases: TGTGCCAGCAGCCCAGACTGGAACTATGGCTACACCTTC. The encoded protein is CASSPDWNYGYTF.

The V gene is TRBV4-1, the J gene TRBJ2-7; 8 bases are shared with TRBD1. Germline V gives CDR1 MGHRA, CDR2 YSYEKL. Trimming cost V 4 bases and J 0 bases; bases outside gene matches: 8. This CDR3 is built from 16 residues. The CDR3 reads CASSRAGQGNSYEQYF. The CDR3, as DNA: TGCGCCAGCAGCCGAGCAGGACAGGGAAACTCCTACGAGCAGTACTTC.

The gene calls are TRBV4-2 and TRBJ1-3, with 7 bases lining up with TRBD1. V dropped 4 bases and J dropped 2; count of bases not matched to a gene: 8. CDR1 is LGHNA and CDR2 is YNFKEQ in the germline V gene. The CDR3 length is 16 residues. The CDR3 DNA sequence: TGTGCCAGCAGCCCCAGACAGGGCAGCGCTGGAAACACCATATATTTT. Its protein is CASSPRQGSAGNTIYF.

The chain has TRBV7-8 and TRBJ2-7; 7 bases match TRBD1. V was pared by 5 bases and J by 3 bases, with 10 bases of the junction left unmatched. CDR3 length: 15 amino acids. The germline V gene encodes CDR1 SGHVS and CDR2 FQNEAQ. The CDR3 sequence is CASSLGRQGHYEQYF. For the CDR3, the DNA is TGTGCCAGCAGCCTGGGACGACAGGGTCACTACGAGCAGTACTTC.

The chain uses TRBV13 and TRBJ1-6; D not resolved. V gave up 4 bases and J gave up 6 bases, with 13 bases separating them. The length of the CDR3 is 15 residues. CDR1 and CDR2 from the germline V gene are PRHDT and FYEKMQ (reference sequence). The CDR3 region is CASSSGRRINSPLHF. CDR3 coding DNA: TGTGCCAGCAGCTCAGGACGTCGGATTAATTCACCCCTCCACTTT.

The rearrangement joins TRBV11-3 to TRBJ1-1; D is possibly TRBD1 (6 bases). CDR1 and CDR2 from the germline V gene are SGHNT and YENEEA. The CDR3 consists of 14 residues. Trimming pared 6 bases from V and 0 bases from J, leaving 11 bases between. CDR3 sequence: CASSLRGLNTEAFF. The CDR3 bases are TGTGCCAGCAGTCTCAGGGGCCTGAACACTGAAGCTTTCTTT.

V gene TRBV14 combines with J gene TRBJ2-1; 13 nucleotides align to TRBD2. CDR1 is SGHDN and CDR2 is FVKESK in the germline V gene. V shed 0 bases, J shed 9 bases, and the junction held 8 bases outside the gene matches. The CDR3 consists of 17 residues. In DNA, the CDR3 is TGTGCCAGCAGCCAAGACCTACTAGCGGGAGGGAGGAGTGAGCAGTTCTTC. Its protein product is CASSQDLLAGGRSEQFF.

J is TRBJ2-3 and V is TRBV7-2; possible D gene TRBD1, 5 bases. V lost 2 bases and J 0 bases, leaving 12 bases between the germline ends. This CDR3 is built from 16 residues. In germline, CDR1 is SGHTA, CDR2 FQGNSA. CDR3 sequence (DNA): TGTGCCAGCAGCTTACAAGGACAAGGAAGCACAGATACGCAGTATTTT. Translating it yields CASSLQGQGSTDTQYF.

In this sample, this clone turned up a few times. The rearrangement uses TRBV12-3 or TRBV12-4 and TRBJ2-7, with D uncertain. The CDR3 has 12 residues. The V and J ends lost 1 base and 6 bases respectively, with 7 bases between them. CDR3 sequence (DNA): TGTGCCAGCAGTTTAGTAGGGATCGAGCAGTACTTC. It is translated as CASSLVGIEQYF.

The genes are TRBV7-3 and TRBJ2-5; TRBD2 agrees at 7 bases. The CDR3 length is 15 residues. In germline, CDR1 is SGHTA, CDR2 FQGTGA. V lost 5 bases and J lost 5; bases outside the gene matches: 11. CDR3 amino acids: CASSKTTSRGETQYF. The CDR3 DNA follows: TGTGCCAGCAGCAAAACGACTAGCCGGGGGGAGACCCAGTACTTC.

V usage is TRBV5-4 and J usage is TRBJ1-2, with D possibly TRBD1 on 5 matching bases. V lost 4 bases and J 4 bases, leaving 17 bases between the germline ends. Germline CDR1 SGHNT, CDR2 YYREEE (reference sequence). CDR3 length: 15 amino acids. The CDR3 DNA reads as TGTGCCAGCAGCGGGGGAGGGACCCAGGGCTATGGCTACACCTTC. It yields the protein CASSGGGTQGYGYTF. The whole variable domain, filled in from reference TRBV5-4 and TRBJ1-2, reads ETGVTQSPTHLIKTRGQQVTLRCSSQSGHNTVSWYQQALGQGPQFIFQYYREEENGRGNFPPRFSGLQFPNYSSELNVNALELDDSALYLCASSGGGTQGYGYTFGSGTRLTVV.

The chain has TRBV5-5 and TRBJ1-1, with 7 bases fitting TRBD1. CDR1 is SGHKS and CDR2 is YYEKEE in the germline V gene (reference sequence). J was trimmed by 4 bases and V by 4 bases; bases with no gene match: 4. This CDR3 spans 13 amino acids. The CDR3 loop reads CASSIQGSTEAFF. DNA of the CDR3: TGTGCCAGCAGCATACAGGGGTCCACTGAAGCTTTCTTT.

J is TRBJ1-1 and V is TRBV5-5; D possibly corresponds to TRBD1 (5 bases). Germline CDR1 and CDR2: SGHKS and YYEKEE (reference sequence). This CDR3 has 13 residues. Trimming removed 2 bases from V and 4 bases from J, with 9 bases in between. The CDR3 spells CASSFMGGTEAFF. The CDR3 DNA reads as TGTGCCAGCAGCTTCATGGGGGGCACTGAAGCTTTCTTT.

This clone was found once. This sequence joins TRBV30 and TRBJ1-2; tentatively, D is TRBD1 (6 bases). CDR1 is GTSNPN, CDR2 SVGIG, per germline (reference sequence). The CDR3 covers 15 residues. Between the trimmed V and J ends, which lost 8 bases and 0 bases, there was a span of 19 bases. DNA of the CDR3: TGTGCCAGCTATGCGGGGGCCTCAGCTAACTATGGCTACACCTTC. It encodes CASYAGASANYGYTF.

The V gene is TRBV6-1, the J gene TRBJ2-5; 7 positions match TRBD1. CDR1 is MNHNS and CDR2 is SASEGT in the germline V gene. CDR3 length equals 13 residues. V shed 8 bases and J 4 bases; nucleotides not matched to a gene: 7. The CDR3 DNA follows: TGTGCCAGCGGGACAGTGATCGGAGAGACCCAGTACTTC. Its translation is CASGTVIGETQYF.

Here the CDR3 reads CASTNGPRAARFYGYTF. In DNA form, the CDR3 reads TGTGCCAGCACCAACGGGCCTCGGGCAGCGCGATTTTATGGCTACACCTTC. V and J are TRBV27 and TRBJ1-2; D is ambiguous. The CDR3 is 17 amino acids. The V gene lost 7 bases and the J gene lost 5 bases, with 26 bases spanning the gap. Germline loops: CDR1 MNHEY, CDR2 SMNVEV (reference sequence).

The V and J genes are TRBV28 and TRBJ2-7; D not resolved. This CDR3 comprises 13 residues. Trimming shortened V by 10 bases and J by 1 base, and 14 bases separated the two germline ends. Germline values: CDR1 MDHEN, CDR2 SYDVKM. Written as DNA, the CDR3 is TGTGCCACGTTTAGGGATTCTTCCTACGAGCAGTACTTC. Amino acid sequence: CATFRDSSYEQYF.

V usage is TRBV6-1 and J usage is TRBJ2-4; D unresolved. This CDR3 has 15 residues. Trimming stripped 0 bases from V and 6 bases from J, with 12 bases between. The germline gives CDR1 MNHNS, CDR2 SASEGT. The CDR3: CASSEAALVPNIQYF. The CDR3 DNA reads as TGTGCCAGCAGTGAAGCGGCCCTAGTGCCAAACATTCAGTACTTC.

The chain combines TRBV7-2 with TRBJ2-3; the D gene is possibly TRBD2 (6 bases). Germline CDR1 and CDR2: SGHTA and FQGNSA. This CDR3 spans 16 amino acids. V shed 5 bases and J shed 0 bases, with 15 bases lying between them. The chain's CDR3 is CASSPQLASSTDTQYF. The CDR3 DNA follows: TGTGCCAGCAGCCCGCAGCTAGCGTCAAGCACAGATACGCAGTATTTT.

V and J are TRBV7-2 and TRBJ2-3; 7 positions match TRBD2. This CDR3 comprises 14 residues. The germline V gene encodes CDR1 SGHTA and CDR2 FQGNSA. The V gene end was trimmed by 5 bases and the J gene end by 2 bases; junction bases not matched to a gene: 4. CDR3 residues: CASSPTSDTDTQYF. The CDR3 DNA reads TGTGCCAGCAGCCCCACTAGCGACACAGATACGCAGTATTTT.

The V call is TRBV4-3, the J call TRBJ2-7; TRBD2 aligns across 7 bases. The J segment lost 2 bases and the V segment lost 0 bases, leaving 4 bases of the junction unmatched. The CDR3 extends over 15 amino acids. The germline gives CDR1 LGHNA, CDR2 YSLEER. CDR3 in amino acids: CASSQDAGVAYEQYF. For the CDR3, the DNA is TGCGCCAGCAGCCAAGACGCGGGAGTAGCCTACGAGCAGTACTTC.

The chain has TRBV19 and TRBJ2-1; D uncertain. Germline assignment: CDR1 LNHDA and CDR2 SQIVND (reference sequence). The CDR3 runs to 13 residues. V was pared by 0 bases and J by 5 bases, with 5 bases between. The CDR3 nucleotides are TGTGCCAGTAGTATAGAACAGAACAATGAGCAGTTCTTC. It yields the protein CASSIEQNNEQFF. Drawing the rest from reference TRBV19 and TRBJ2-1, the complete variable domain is DGGITQSPKYLFRKEGQNVTLSCEQNLNHDAMYWYRQDPGQGLRLIYYSQIVNDFQKGDIAEGYSVSREKKESFPLTVTSAQKNPTAFYLCASSIEQNNEQFFGPGTRLTVL.

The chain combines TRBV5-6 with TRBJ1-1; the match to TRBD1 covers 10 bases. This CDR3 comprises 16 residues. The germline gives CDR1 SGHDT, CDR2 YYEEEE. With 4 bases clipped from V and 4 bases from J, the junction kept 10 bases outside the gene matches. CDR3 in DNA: TGTGCCAGCAGCCCAGGGACAGGGGTCTTGGTCACTGAAGCTTTCTTT. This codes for CASSPGTGVLVTEAFF.

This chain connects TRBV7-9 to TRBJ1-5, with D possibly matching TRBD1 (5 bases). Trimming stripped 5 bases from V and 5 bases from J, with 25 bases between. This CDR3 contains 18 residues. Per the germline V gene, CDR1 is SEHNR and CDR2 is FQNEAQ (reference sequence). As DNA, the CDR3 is TGTGCCAGCAGCCACCCCCGGGGGGTCGAAGGATCGCATCAGCCCCAGCATTTT. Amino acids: CASSHPRGVEGSHQPQHF.

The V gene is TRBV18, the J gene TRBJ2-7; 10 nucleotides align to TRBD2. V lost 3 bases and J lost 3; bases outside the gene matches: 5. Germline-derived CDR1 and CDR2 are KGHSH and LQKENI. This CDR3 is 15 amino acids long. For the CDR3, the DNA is TGTGCCAGCTCACCCCTAGCGGGAGTCGACTACGAGCAGTACTTC. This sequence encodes CASSPLAGVDYEQYF.

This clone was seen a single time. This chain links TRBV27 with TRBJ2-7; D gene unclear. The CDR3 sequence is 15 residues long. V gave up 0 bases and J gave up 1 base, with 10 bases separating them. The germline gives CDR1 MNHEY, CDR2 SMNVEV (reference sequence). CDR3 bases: TGTGCCAGCAGTTTATCGTATATAGTTTCCTACGAGCAGTACTTC. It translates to CASSLSYIVSYEQYF.

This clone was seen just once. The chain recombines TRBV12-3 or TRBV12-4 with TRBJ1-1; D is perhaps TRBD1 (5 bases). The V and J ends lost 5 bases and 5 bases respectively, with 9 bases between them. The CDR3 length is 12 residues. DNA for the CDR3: TGTGCCAGCAGTCCAGGGTTAACTGAAGCTTTCTTT. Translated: CASSPGLTEAFF.

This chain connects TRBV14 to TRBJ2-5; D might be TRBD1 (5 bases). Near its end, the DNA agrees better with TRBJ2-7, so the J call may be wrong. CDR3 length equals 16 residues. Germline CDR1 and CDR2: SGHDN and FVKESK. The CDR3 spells CASSPHKGFPSYEQYF. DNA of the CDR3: TGTGCCAGCAGCCCCCACAAGGGGTTCCCCTCCTACGAGCAGTACTTC.